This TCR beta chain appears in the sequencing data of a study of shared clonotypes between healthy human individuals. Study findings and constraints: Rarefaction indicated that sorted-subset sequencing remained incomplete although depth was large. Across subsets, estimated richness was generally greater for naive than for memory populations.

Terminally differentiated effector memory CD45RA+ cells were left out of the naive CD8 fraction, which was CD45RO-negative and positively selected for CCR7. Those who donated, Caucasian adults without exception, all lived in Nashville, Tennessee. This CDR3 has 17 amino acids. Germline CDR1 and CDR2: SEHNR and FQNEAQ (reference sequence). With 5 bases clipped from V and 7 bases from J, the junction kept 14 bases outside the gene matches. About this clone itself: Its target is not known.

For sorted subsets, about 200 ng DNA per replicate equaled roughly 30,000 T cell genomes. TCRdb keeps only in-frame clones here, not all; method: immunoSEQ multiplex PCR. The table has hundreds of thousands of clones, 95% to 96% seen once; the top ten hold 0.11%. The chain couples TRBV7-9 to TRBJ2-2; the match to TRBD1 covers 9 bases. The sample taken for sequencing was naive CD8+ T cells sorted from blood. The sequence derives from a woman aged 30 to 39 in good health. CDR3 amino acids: CASSPQTGTGLIGELFF. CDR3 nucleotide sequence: TGTGCCAGCAGCCCCCAGACCGGGACAGGGCTGATCGGGGAGCTGTTTTTT.